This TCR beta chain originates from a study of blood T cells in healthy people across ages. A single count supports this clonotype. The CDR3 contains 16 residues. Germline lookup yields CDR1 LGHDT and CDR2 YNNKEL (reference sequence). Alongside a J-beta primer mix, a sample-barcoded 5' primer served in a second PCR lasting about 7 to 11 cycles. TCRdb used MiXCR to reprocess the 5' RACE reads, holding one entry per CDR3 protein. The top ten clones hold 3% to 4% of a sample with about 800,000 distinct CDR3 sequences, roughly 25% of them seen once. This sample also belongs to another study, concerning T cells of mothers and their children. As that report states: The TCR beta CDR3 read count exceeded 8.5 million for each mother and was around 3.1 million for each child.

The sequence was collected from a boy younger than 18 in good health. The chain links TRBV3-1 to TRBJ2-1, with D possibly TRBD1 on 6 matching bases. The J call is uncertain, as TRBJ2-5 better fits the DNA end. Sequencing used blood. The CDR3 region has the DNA TGTGCCAGCAGCCAAGTAAGAGCAGGGGATCAAGAGACCCAGTACTTC. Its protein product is CASSQVRAGDQETQYF.